A selection of T cell receptor beta chains follows, all from one sample in a study of Tregs in tolerant kidney transplant recipients. This table comes from immunoSEQ multiplex PCR, and its TCRdb copy is limited to in-frame clones, with some not included. The table lists approximately 98,000 clones, 90% of them singletons. The sequencing here drew on CD4+ T cells from blood, taken before the transplant. These receptors were obtained from a human donor who received a combined kidney and bone marrow transplant. Each CDR3 is given with its conserved first and last residue. The D gene is left open where the match is weak. The size entry is marked missing in some rows and otherwise reads once, few, many or a size class.

d_call	clone_size	j_call	v_call	cdr3_aa	cdr3_nt
TRBD1	NA	TRBJ2-7	TRBV10-2	CASRDRDRRSYEQYF	TGCGCCAGCAGGGACCGGGACAGGAGATCCTACGAGCAGTACTTC
TRBD2	once	TRBJ2-7	TRBV11-3	CASSEGLAGGDEQYF	TGTGCCAGCAGCGAAGGACTAGCGGGAGGTGACGAGCAGTACTTC
NA	NA	TRBJ1-1	TRBV7-2	CASSIYSKMNTEAFF	TGTGCCAGCAGCATTTACAGTAAAATGAACACTGAAGCTTTCTTT
TRBD1	NA	TRBJ1-2	TRBV6-1	CASSTTQGGYGYTF	TGTGCCAGCAGCACCACACAGGGGGGCTATGGCTACACCTTC
NA	NA	TRBJ2-5	TRBV9	CASSALQGQETQYF	TGTGCCAGCAGCGCCTTACAGGGACAAGAGACCCAGTACTTC
TRBD2	NA	TRBJ2-1	TRBV6-1	CASSPGAGVSYEQFF	TGTGCCAGCAGTCCCGGGGCGGGGGTGAGCTATGAGCAGTTCTTC
TRBD2	NA	TRBJ2-7	TRBV15	CATSRVQEAGDGEQYF	TGTGCCACCAGCAGGGTTCAGGAAGCGGGAGATGGAGAGCAGTACTTC
NA	NA	TRBJ1-2	TRBV2	CASRREIYVKGYTF	TGTGCCAGCAGGAGGGAGATCTACGTTAAGGGCTACACCTTC
NA	NA	TRBJ2-7	TRBV28	CASSPGSSYEQYF	TGTGCCAGCAGCCCGGGTTCCTCCTACGAGCAGTACTTC
NA	NA	TRBJ2-1	TRBV20-1	CSARAVDEQFF	TGCAGTGCTAGAGCCGTCGATGAGCAGTTCTTC
NA	NA	TRBJ1-2	TRBV5-1	CASSRVGGSDYGYTF	TGCGCCAGCAGCCGGGTAGGGGGAAGTGACTATGGCTACACCTTC
NA	NA	TRBJ1-3	TRBV2	CASSQDKSSGNTIYF	TGTGCCAGCAGCCAGGACAAGAGCTCTGGAAACACCATATATTTT
NA	NA	TRBJ2-1	TRBV7-8	CASSSRLQGWDEQFF	TGTGCCAGCAGCTCGCGATTACAGGGTTGGGATGAGCAGTTCTTC
NA	NA	TRBJ1-3	TRBV5-4	CASSLTGSGNTIYF	TGTGCCAGCAGCTTGACAGGCTCTGGAAACACCATATATTTT
NA	once	TRBJ1-3	TRBV7-6	CASSPGRGRTGNTIYF	TGTGCCAGCAGCCCGGGGAGAGGAAGAACCGGAAACACCATATATTTT
TRBD2	NA	TRBJ2-3	TRBV19	CASSMSRTSGRVADTQYF	TGTGCCAGTAGTATGTCCCGGACTAGCGGGAGAGTTGCAGATACGCAGTATTTT
TRBD2	NA	TRBJ2-3	TRBV18	CASSPILAGTSLTDTQYF	TGTGCCAGCTCACCAATACTAGCGGGGACGTCTCTCACAGATACGCAGTATTTT
NA	few	TRBJ1-5	TRBV30	CAWTQQNQPQHF	TGTGCCTGGACACAGCAAAATCAGCCCCAGCATTTT
TRBD1	once	TRBJ1-2	TRBV4-3	CASSQQVQGWYGYTF	TGCGCCAGCAGCCAACAAGTACAGGGGTGGTATGGCTACACCTTC
NA	NA	TRBJ1-2	TRBV5-1	CASSVGEVDGYTF	TGCGCCAGCAGCGTGGGAGAGGTTGATGGCTACACCTTC
TRBD1	NA	TRBJ1-2	TRBV4-1	CASSRPDRVDYGYTF	TGCGCCAGCAGCCGCCCGGACAGGGTTGACTATGGCTACACCTTC
TRBD2	NA	TRBJ2-7	TRBV5-1	CASSLEYSGREGQYF	TGCGCCAGCAGCTTAGAGTATAGTGGCCGGGAGGGGCAGTACTTC
TRBD1	NA	TRBJ1-2	TRBV19	CASTTVGQGFGYTF	TGTGCCAGTACCACCGTGGGACAGGGTTTTGGCTACACCTTC
NA	NA	TRBJ2-7	TRBV5-5	CASSAQTRLGEQYF	TGTGCCAGCAGCGCGCAGACTCGTTTAGGCGAGCAGTACTTC
NA	NA	TRBJ2-5	TRBV19	CASSAEGETQYF	TGTGCCAGTAGTGCTGAGGGAGAGACCCAGTACTTC
TRBD2	NA	TRBJ2-7	TRBV19	CASSGRGLAGDVEQYF	TGTGCCAGTAGTGGAAGGGGACTAGCGGGAGACGTGGAGCAGTACTTC
NA	once	TRBJ1-2	TRBV5-4	CASSLEPTDGYTF	TGTGCCAGCAGCTTGGAGCCCACCGATGGCTACACCTTC
TRBD2	once	TRBJ2-7	TRBV30	CALWTSGGYEQYF	TGTGCCTTGTGGACTAGCGGAGGCTACGAGCAGTACTTC